The 4 T cell receptor beta chains below come from one sample, sequenced in a study of blood T cell repertoires in COVID-19 (dated by TCRdb to between 2020 and 2021). Library generation was performed with the immunoSEQ multiplex PCR assay. Here the immuneACCESS table is served through TCRdb, limited to in-frame sequences with V and J called. Missing clones are a known gap in these copies; in checked studies unresolved V genes cover under half, and the rest lacks a known reason. The sample table lists some 200,000 clones, over 80% of them with a count of one. Together, the top ten hold 0.85% to 0.95% of the sample. The sequenced sample consisted of peripheral blood. All receptors derive from a man aged 55-75 years with COVID-19, enrolled during active disease.

V and J are TRBV27 and TRBJ2-1, with TRBD2 identical over 8 bases. CDR1 is MNHEY, CDR2 SMNVEV, per germline (reference sequence). With 1 base clipped from V and 7 bases from J, the junction kept 9 bases outside the gene matches. This CDR3 has 16 amino acids. For the CDR3, the DNA is TGTGCCAGCAGTTTATTGGCGGGGGGAGGAGGAAATGAGCAGTTCTTC. It yields the protein CASSLLAGGGGNEQFF.

CDR3 region: CASSSTTGGYTF. CDR3 coding DNA: TGTGCCAGCAGCTCCACTACGGGGGGCTACACCTTC. The chain recombines TRBV7-2 with TRBJ1-2; D ambiguous. Trimming left V 4 bases short and J 8 bases short, with 11 bases between. This CDR3 contains 12 residues. The germline CDR1 and CDR2 sequences are SGHTA and FQGNSA.

There are a few counts of this clone. This rearrangement joins TRBV4-2 to TRBJ1-3, with D tentatively TRBD1 (5 bases). With 5 bases removed from V and 1 base from J, the gap between germline ends came to 12 bases. This CDR3 spans 15 amino acids. Per the germline V gene, CDR1 is LGHNA and CDR2 is YNFKEQ. CDR3 protein: CASSSPGSSGNTIYF. As DNA, the CDR3 is TGTGCCAGCAGCTCCCCAGGGTCTTCTGGAAACACCATATATTTT.

The chain employs TRBV25-1 and TRBJ1-4; maybe TRBD1 (6 bases). CDR1 and CDR2 from the germline V gene are MGHDK and SYGVNS. V was clipped by 3 bases and J by 6 bases, with 23 bases between them. CDR3 length equals 18 residues. For the CDR3, the DNA is TGTGCCAGCAGTGATGTCGGGGGGCAAGGTGTTGGGGATGAAAAACTGTTTTTT. It encodes CASSDVGGQGVGDEKLFF.